This passage covers 3 T cell receptor beta chains from one sample sequenced in a study of blood T cell repertoires in COVID-19. The repertoire was sequenced with immunoSEQ multiplex PCR; TCRdb's copy has only in-frame clones and lacks some. The sample comprises around 100,000 clones, around 93% of which are singletons, and about 2.5% rests with the top ten. Sequenced sample: peripheral blood. These receptors came from a human donor with active COVID-19. The donor label of this sample is uncertain.

The genes are TRBV5-1 and TRBJ1-5; D is undetermined. Deletions cut 4 bases from V and 4 bases from J, with 15 bases between. There are 15 residues in the CDR3. CDR1 and CDR2 (germline): SGHRS, YFSETQ. Written as DNA, the CDR3 is TGCGCCAGCAGCCTGACCTCCCGGAGAAATCAGCCCCAGCATTTT. This sequence encodes CASSLTSRRNQPQHF.

The chain combines TRBV27 with TRBJ2-4; D is undetermined. The CDR3 has 15 amino acids. In germline, CDR1 is MNHEY, CDR2 SMNVEV (reference sequence). The ends were cut back, 3 bases at V and 6 bases at J, with 15 bases in the middle. The CDR3 reads CASSFSINTGNIQYF. Written as DNA, the CDR3 is TGTGCCAGCAGTTTCTCAATCAACACGGGAAACATTCAGTACTTC.

The chain uses TRBV12-5 and TRBJ2-2, with 10 nucleotides matching TRBD1. Germline V gives CDR1 LGHNT, CDR2 FRNRAP. V gave up 0 bases and J gave up 9 bases; unmatched junction bases: 16. The CDR3 runs to 19 residues. This CDR3 is CASGLVRGDRGDELRELFF. CDR3 DNA: TGTGCTAGTGGTTTGGTACGAGGGGACAGGGGAGATGAGTTAAGGGAGCTGTTTTTT.